This TCR beta chain appears in the sequencing data of a study of metastatic and nonmetastatic thyroid tumors. Study-wide background: Where malignant and benign thyroid patients were concerned, repertoires were compared across blood and tumor or nodule tissue. Notes on the study in general: It was reported that TCR beta diversity was significantly higher in malignant thyroid tumors than benign nodules, in blood and tumor.

Methods used by the authors: The distant-metastasis classifier for papillary thyroid cancer was built from CDR3 differences across clinicopathological groups. TCRdb re-called the PCR reads with MiXCR. These V and J calls originate from TCRdb's pipeline instead of the authors' own analysis. The data show around 40,000 clones, roughly a sixth seen once. As concerns this clone: Its target is not known.

Ahead of thyroid surgery, no patient had received treatment of any kind. Germline CDR1 reads SEHNR; CDR2 reads FQNEAQ (reference sequence). V lost 5 bases, J lost 7 bases, and 6 bases stayed unmatched. The CDR3 spans 14 residues. The genes are TRBV7-9 and TRBJ2-1; the match to TRBD1 covers 9 bases. Sample: blood. This receptor was obtained from a male donor with papillary thyroid cancer or a benign thyroid nodule (not recorded which). Some clones in this sample may be carry-over from other donors' samples. The CDR3 DNA sequence: TGTGCCAGCAGCCGCCGGGACAGGGCAAATGAGCAGTTCTTC. As protein: CASSRRDRANEQFF. The full variable domain, with the rest looked up from reference TRBV7-9 and TRBJ2-1, is DTGVSQNPRHKITKRGQNVTFRCDPISEHNRLYWYRQTLGQGPEFLTYFQNEAQLEKSRLLSDRFSAERPKGSFSTLEIQRTEQGDSAMYLCASSRRDRANEQFFGPGTRLTVL.